This T cell receptor beta chain appears in the sequencing data of a study of OX40 agonist ivuxolimab in advanced cancers. Study-wide findings and caveats: More expanded clones were found, on average, in CD8+ than in CD4+ T cells. The antigen specificity of the peripheral T cells (those that were expanded) was not determined. Clonal expansion from baseline to week 6 occurred in both CD4+ and CD8+ T cells.

Of note for this clone: The target antigen is unknown.

The table came from immunoSEQ multiplex PCR; TCRdb's copy has only in-frame clones and leaves some out. Of about 74,000 clones listed, approximately 88% are singletons. Germline V lookup: CDR1 LNHDA, CDR2 SQIVND (reference sequence). The CDR3 contains 13 residues. V was trimmed by 6 bases and J by 1 base, leaving 9 bases between them. The material was CD4+ or CD8+ T cells sorted from blood, obtained in a trial of the OX40 agonist ivuxolimab. The chain carries TRBV19 and TRBJ1-2, with D unresolved. The TCR was taken from an adult with an advanced solid tumor such as melanoma, head and neck, liver or kidney cancer. As DNA, the CDR3 is TGTGCCAGTAGATCTACAGATAACTATGGCTACACCTTC. This translates into CASRSTDNYGYTF.